Shown below are 9 T cell receptor beta chains from a single sample sequenced in a study of cytomegalovirus exposure and HLA in healthy donors. The protocol was immunoSEQ multiplex PCR, while the TCRdb copy is restricted to in-frame clones and leaves out a portion. The table has about 150,000 clones, 80% to 90% seen once. Input material: PBMCs. The source is a woman between 18 and 29 years old in good health and CMV-seropositive.

The chain employs TRBV7-6 and TRBJ1-2; 7 positions agree with TRBD1. With 3 bases clipped from V and 2 bases from J, the junction kept 9 bases outside the gene matches. Per the germline V gene, CDR1 is SGHVS and CDR2 is FNYEAQ. This CDR3 has 16 amino acids. The CDR3 DNA is TGTGCCAGCAGCTTGGAGGGGGCCCCATTCAACTATGGCTACACCTTC. It codes for CASSLEGAPFNYGYTF.

The table lists this clone with a count of one. This chain uses TRBV4-1 with TRBJ1-2; 8 bases match TRBD1. The junction had 8 bases not matched to a gene; V was cut back by 2 bases and J by 6 bases. Per the germline V gene, CDR1 is MGHRA and CDR2 is YSYEKL. The CDR3 runs to 15 residues. For the CDR3, the DNA is TGCGCCAGCAGCCAACCCGGACAGGGAGGCAATGGCTACACCTTC. Its protein product is CASSQPGQGGNGYTF.

In its sample, this clone was seen once. The CDR3 loop is CASSTTWDTGGEQYF. The CDR3 DNA sequence: TGTGCCAGTAGTACCACCTGGGACACGGGAGGCGAGCAGTACTTC. The chain is built from TRBV19 and TRBJ2-7; the D gene is possibly TRBD2 (7 bases). V lost 4 bases and J 6 bases, leaving 19 bases between the germline ends. This CDR3 has 15 amino acids. Germline V gives CDR1 LNHDA, CDR2 SQIVND (reference sequence).

The gene calls are TRBV4-1 and TRBJ1-4; D uncertain. Germline values: CDR1 MGHRA, CDR2 YSYEKL. V lost 1 base, J lost 8 bases, and 8 bases lay in between. The length of the CDR3 is 13 residues. CDR3 DNA sequence: TGCGCCAGCAGCCAAGTGACGGGGGAAAAACTGTTTTTT. Translation: CASSQVTGEKLFF.

CDR3 sequence (DNA): TGTGCCAGCAGCTTACGGGGGAGAGATGGCTACACCTTC. Amino acid sequence: CASSLRGRDGYTF. The chain carries TRBV7-2 and TRBJ1-2, with D perhaps matching TRBD1 (5 bases). Germline V gene data show CDR1 as SGHTA and CDR2 as FQGNSA. The CDR3 is 13 amino acids. The ends were cut back, 2 bases at V and 6 bases at J, with 10 bases in the middle.

The chain employs TRBV9 and TRBJ2-1; maybe TRBD2 (6 bases). The CDR3 totals 15 residues. Between the trimmed V and J ends, which lost 2 bases and 3 bases, there was a span of 12 bases. Germline values: CDR1 SGDLS, CDR2 YYNGEE. In DNA form, the CDR3 reads TGTGCCAGCAGCGTGGGACTCCATTTCTACAATGAGCAGTTCTTC. Its translation is CASSVGLHFYNEQFF.

This clone has just one count. This rearrangement joins TRBV29-1 to TRBJ1-2; D gene uncertain. The CDR3 has 14 residues. Between the trimmed V and J ends, which lost 6 bases and 8 bases, there was a span of 22 bases. CDR1 and CDR2 from the germline V gene are SQVTM and ANQGSEA. CDR3 sequence: CSVLDALVVNGYTF. DNA for the CDR3: TGCAGCGTCCTAGATGCCCTTGTGGTTAACGGCTACACCTTC. Based on the CDR3 plus reference TRBV29-1 and TRBJ1-2, the full variable domain is SAVISQKPSRDICQRGTSLTIQCQVDSQVTMMFWYRQQPGQSLTLIATANQGSEATYESGFVIDKFPISRPNLTFSTLTVSNMSPEDSSIYLCSVLDALVVNGYTFGSGTRLTVV.

This rearrangement joins TRBV29-1 to TRBJ2-1; 10 nucleotides align to TRBD1. V trimming: 7 bases; J trimming: 7 bases; junction bases outside the gene matches: 13. Looked up from germline, CDR1 is SQVTM and CDR2 is ANQGSEA. CDR3 length: 15 amino acids. The DNA of the CDR3 is TGCAGCGGGGTAACCGGGACAGGGGATACGAATGAGCAGTTCTTC. Protein product: CSGVTGTGDTNEQFF.

The gene calls are TRBV5-1 and TRBJ2-7, with TRBD1 identical over 7 bases. After removal of 0 bases from V and 2 bases from J, the junction contained 11 bases not matched to a gene. The CDR3 sequence is 17 residues long. The V gene's germline CDR1 is SGHRS and CDR2 YFSETQ. The CDR3 protein is CASSLGLTGFTAYEQYF. In nucleotides, the CDR3 is TGCGCCAGCAGCTTGGGCCTGACAGGGTTCACGGCCTACGAGCAGTACTTC. The whole variable domain, filled in from reference TRBV5-1 and TRBJ2-7, reads KAGVTQTPRYLIKTRGQQVTLSCSPISGHRSVSWYQQTPGQGLQFLFEYFSETQRNKGNFPGRFSGRQFSNSRSEMNVSTLELGDSALYLCASSLGLTGFTAYEQYFGPGTRLTVT.